The T cell receptor beta chain under discussion was sequenced for a study of CD8 T cells in ankylosing spondylitis. Researchers built TCR beta libraries using quantitative 5'-RACE with molecular barcodes. Using its own MiXCR run on the 5' RACE reads, TCRdb lists one record per CDR3 protein. The repertoire holds some 63,000 distinct CDR3 sequences, with 6.2% as singletons. This clonotype was observed at least ten times. Its antigen remains unknown. Germline V lookup: CDR1 KGHSH, CDR2 LQKENI. With V trimmed by 1 base and J by 5 bases, 8 bases remained unmatched. The CDR3 contains 15 residues. Whole-study results and caveats: Disease-linked clones reportedly concentrated significantly in matched ankylosing spondylitis synovial fluid. Typical of ankylosing spondylitis blood, it appeared, was a TCR beta motif of roughly eight highly homologous variants.

This TCR derives from a male donor with ankylosing spondylitis. Sequencing used synovial fluid, either unsorted or a sorted T cell fraction (not recorded which). The rearrangement uses TRBV18 and TRBJ2-7, with 7 nucleotides matching TRBD2. The CDR3 sequence is CASSPQLARFDEQYF. The CDR3 DNA is TGTGCCAGCTCACCACAACTAGCGCGTTTTGACGAGCAGTACTTC.